A single T cell receptor (beta chain) is shown here with its context. The data were taken from a study of CD8+ T cells in alopecia areata. As for treatment: oral pan-JAK inhibitor, 5-10 mg twice daily. Collected material from alopecia areata patients comprised lesional scalp punch biopsies and peripheral blood. Using a FACSAria, the CD4+ and CD8+ T cells were sorted from the PBMCs. Per germline, CDR1 MNHNS and CDR2 SASEGT. The CDR3 is 14 amino acids. V was shortened by 6 bases and J by 0 bases, with 10 bases between the two germline ends. RNA was extracted and reverse transcribed into cDNA as the sequencing template. Sequenced by immunoSEQ multiplex PCR; TCRdb stores in-frame clones only, minus some. Of 150,000 to 200,000 clones in the sample, approximately 52% were seen once.

This receptor was obtained from a human donor with alopecia areata. The specimen was CD4+ T cells sorted from blood, collected at approximately week 56, from a patient treated with tofacitinib. This rearrangement joins TRBV6-1 to TRBJ2-3, with D uncertain. The CDR3 coding sequence is TGTGCCAGCAGCTTTACGGTCAGCACAGATACGCAGTATTTT. It is translated as CASSFTVSTDTQYF.